The 15 T cell receptor beta chains in this list originate from one sample, sequenced in a study of T cells in Graves' hyperthyroidism and ophthalmopathy. RNA transcripts served as the template for amplifying TCR beta CDR3 regions. First-round RT-PCR with HTBI primers amplified the TCR CDR3 region. TCRdb reprocessed the multiplex PCR reads via MiXCR and lists one record per CDR3 protein. The table records about 270,000 distinct CDR3 sequences, 22% of them present only once. Specimen: blood. Receptors originate from a young man with Graves' ophthalmopathy.

In this sample, this clonotype turned up a few times. The chain links TRBV11-2 to TRBJ1-1; D remains ambiguous. The V gene's germline CDR1 is SGHAT and CDR2 FQNNGV. V dropped 1 base and J dropped 3 bases, with 6 bases sitting between them. The CDR3 spans 13 residues. The chain's CDR3 is CASSLGEHTEAFF. CDR3 DNA: TGTGCCAGCAGCTTAGGTGAGCACACTGAAGCTTTCTTT.

This clonotype appeared a few times. This chain links TRBV20-1 with TRBJ2-7; 10 bases agree with TRBD2. Per germline, CDR1 DFQATT and CDR2 SNEGSKA (reference sequence). V dropped 7 bases and J dropped 3; count of bases not matched to a gene: 3. The CDR3 is 12 amino acids. The CDR3 nucleotides are TGCAGTGTCAGACTAGCGGGCTACGAGCAGTACTTC. It specifies CSVRLAGYEQYF.

The chain couples TRBV29-1 to TRBJ1-4; no reliable D call. The CDR3 covers 12 residues. V shed 7 bases and J shed 4 bases, with 10 bases lying between them. CDR1 SQVTM and CDR2 ANQGSEA come from the germline V gene. The CDR3 loop is CSARPDNEKLFF. CDR3 in DNA: TGCAGCGCAAGGCCGGATAATGAAAAACTGTTTTTT. Complete variable domain (other parts from reference TRBV29-1 and TRBJ1-4): SAVISQKPSRDICQRGTSLTIQCQVDSQVTMMFWYRQQPGQSLTLIATANQGSEATYESGFVIDKFPISRPNLTFSTLTVSNMSPEDSSIYLCSARPDNEKLFFGSGTQLSVL.

This clonotype has more than one count but fewer than ten. V and J are TRBV6-1 and TRBJ2-1; D is uncertain. V was trimmed by 2 bases and J by 0 bases, leaving 5 bases between them. The CDR3 has 14 residues. Germline CDR1 is MNHNS and CDR2 is SASEGT. The CDR3 nucleotides are TGTGCCAGCAGTGAACGGTACTCCTACAATGAGCAGTTCTTC. Translation: CASSERYSYNEQFF.

Worth noting for this clonotype: With a much larger clone just one base away, this may be a read error. CDR3 residues: CAGSWASGLSYEQYF. In DNA form, the CDR3 reads TGTGCCGGCAGTTGGGCTAGCGGGCTTTCCTACGAGCAGTACTTC. V gene TRBV28 combines with J gene TRBJ2-7, with TRBD2 matching over 8 bases. The CDR3 covers 15 residues. Germline CDR1 reads MDHEN; CDR2 reads SYDVKM.

This clonotype was observed at least ten times. The chain joins TRBV6-1 to TRBJ1-5; 9 positions agree with TRBD1. Germline-derived CDR1 and CDR2 are MNHNS and SASEGT. CDR3 length: 14 amino acids. Unmatched junction bases numbered 6, after V lost 7 bases and J lost 5 bases. This chain's CDR3 is CASTRDRVDQPQHF. CDR3 nucleotides: TGTGCCAGCACCCGGGACAGGGTGGATCAGCCCCAGCATTTT.

This clonotype was detected only a few times. This chain uses TRBV15 with TRBJ2-2, with D uncertain. The CDR3 totals 15 residues. V was cut by 3 bases and J by 1 base, with 9 bases left in between. CDR1 and CDR2 from the germline V gene are LNHNV and YYDKDF (reference sequence). CDR3 in DNA: TGTGCCACCAGCAGGGAACTGGGGAACACCGGGGAGCTGTTTTTT. Protein sequence: CATSRELGNTGELFF.

This clonotype was seen a handful of times. The genes are TRBV27 and TRBJ2-5; D remains ambiguous. Germline V gene sequence: CDR1 MNHEY, CDR2 SMNVEV (reference sequence). The CDR3 is 14 amino acids. Trimming took 4 bases from V and 7 from J, leaving 16 bases between them. CDR3 loop: CASSYGTGERTQYF. The CDR3 nucleotides read TGTGCCAGCAGTTATGGAACCGGAGAAAGGACCCAGTACTTC.

The V call is TRBV12-3 or TRBV12-4, the J call TRBJ1-1, with D unresolved. CDR3 length: 13 amino acids. Trimming shortened V by 5 bases and J by 11 bases, and 18 bases separated the two germline ends. The DNA for the CDR3 is TGTGCCAGCAGTACCGGACGGGGAACGGGTGCTTTCTTT. This translates into CASSTGRGTGAFF.

The chain employs TRBV12-3 or TRBV12-4 and TRBJ1-5, with D unresolved. This CDR3 region has 15 residues. V was shortened by 5 bases and J by 6 bases, with 17 bases between the two germline ends. The chain's CDR3 is CASSTPEEGSQPQHF. DNA of the CDR3: TGTGCCAGCAGTACCCCGGAGGAAGGCAGTCAGCCCCAGCATTTT.

V gene TRBV30 combines with J gene TRBJ1-5, with 10 bases lining up with TRBD1. Germline lookup yields CDR1 GTSNPN and CDR2 SVGIG (reference sequence). There are 18 residues in the CDR3. V lost 2 bases to trimming and J lost 1 base; unmatched junction nucleotides: 11. The CDR3 spells CAWSRGDRGPMSNQPQHF. The CDR3 DNA reads as TGTGCCTGGAGTAGGGGGGACAGGGGCCCGATGAGCAATCAGCCCCAGCATTTT.

This clonotype has just a few counts. This chain joins TRBV28 and TRBJ1-3; D is ambiguous. This CDR3 has 16 amino acids. The germline CDR1 and CDR2 sequences are MDHEN and SYDVKM. V dropped 5 bases and J dropped 0 bases, with 14 bases sitting between them. In DNA form, the CDR3 reads TGTGCCAGCAGTACAAGTGACTTCTTCTCTGGAAACACCATATATTTT. Residues: CASSTSDFFSGNTIYF.

This clonotype turned up a few times. CDR3 in amino acids: CSVTLRQGRYGYTF. CDR3 DNA sequence: TGCAGCGTTACACTACGACAGGGGAGATATGGCTACACCTTC. This rearrangement joins TRBV29-1 to TRBJ1-2, with 8 bases that match TRBD1. The V gene end was trimmed by 5 bases and the J gene end by 5 bases; junction bases not matched to a gene: 10. This CDR3 is 14 amino acids long. Germline CDR1 SQVTM, CDR2 ANQGSEA.

The table lists this clonotype with a few counts. The CDR3 nucleotides are TGTGCCAGCAGTGAAGGATGGAGCAATCAGCCCCAGCATTTT. It is translated as CASSEGWSNQPQHF. The V call is TRBV6-5, the J call TRBJ1-5; no clear D. The V gene lost 5 bases and the J gene lost 1 base, with 9 bases spanning the gap. There are 14 residues in the CDR3. In germline, CDR1 is MNHEY, CDR2 SVGAGI.

The rearrangement uses TRBV14 and TRBJ1-2; D is uncertain. V gave up 0 bases and J gave up 8 bases, with 16 bases separating them. The germline CDR1 and CDR2 sequences are SGHDN and FVKESK. The CDR3 loop spans 15 amino acids. The CDR3 bases are TGTGCCAGCAGCCAAGAAAGGACGGCCTCTGGGGGCTACACCTTC. It codes for CASSQERTASGGYTF.